This is a list of T cell receptor beta chains from one sample in a study of CXCR3-negative and CXCR3-positive naive CD8 T cells. TCRdb reprocessed the 5' RACE reads and reports one entry per CDR3 protein, with no DNA. Its clone listing holds roughly 56,000 distinct CDR3 sequences. The sample was naive CXCR3- CD8+ T cells from blood. These receptor sequences come from a human donor in good health. Some clones in this sample may be carry-over from other donors' samples. Each CDR3 is given with its conserved first and last residue. Fields, in order: J gene, V gene, CDR3 protein.

J gene: TRBJ2-2; V gene: TRBV12-3/TRBV12-4; CDR3 protein: CASSSWDSRTGELFF
J gene: TRBJ2-1; V gene: TRBV24-1; CDR3 protein: CATSSRVSPVDEQFF
J gene: TRBJ2-1; V gene: TRBV20-1; CDR3 protein: CSARAGDNEQFF
J gene: TRBJ2-1; V gene: TRBV11-2; CDR3 protein: CASSFDYGSEQFF
J gene: TRBJ1-1; V gene: TRBV3-1; CDR3 protein: CASSLPGGVNTEAFF
J gene: TRBJ1-1; V gene: TRBV28; CDR3 protein: CASSLILSGDHTEAFF
J gene: TRBJ2-7; V gene: TRBV12-3/TRBV12-4; CDR3 protein: CASSPGFSYEQYF
J gene: TRBJ2-7; V gene: TRBV7-9; CDR3 protein: CASSLTGYEQYF
J gene: TRBJ2-5; V gene: TRBV5-6; CDR3 protein: CASSLGPGGQETQYF
J gene: TRBJ2-1; V gene: TRBV29-1; CDR3 protein: CSVESRGEQFF
J gene: TRBJ2-1; V gene: TRBV7-2; CDR3 protein: CASSLVGDNEQFF
J gene: TRBJ2-5; V gene: TRBV7-6; CDR3 protein: CASSLPDGTSQETQYF
J gene: TRBJ2-3; V gene: TRBV12-3/TRBV12-4; CDR3 protein: CASSLALEGADTQYF
J gene: TRBJ2-5; V gene: TRBV6-5; CDR3 protein: CASSTGTGGETQYF
J gene: TRBJ2-1; V gene: TRBV6-4; CDR3 protein: CASSGHGGGPNEQFF
J gene: TRBJ2-7; V gene: TRBV6-2/TRBV6-3; CDR3 protein: CASSYAVYEQYF
J gene: TRBJ2-2; V gene: TRBV18; CDR3 protein: CASSPPNENTGELFF
J gene: TRBJ1-4; V gene: TRBV9; CDR3 protein: CASSPMGHPEKLFF
J gene: TRBJ2-5; V gene: TRBV21-1; CDR3 protein: CASSKNTSPEETQYF
J gene: TRBJ2-1; V gene: TRBV5-1; CDR3 protein: CASSLEESSRWYNEQFF